Following are 29 T cell receptor beta chains from one sample sequenced in a study of type 1 and type 2 diabetes patients. Genomic DNA was the PCR template. Amplification of the beta chain CDR3 used 30 forward and 13 reverse multiplex primers. TCRdb passed the multiplex PCR reads through MiXCR, listing each CDR3 protein once. The table records approximately 260,000 distinct CDR3 sequences, more than 40% of them present only once. Sequenced sample: peripheral blood mononuclear cells (PBMCs). These receptors were collected from a man younger than 30 with type 2 diabetes.

A few counts support this clonotype. This chain joins TRBV18 and TRBJ1-2; D not resolved. V shed 3 bases and J shed 4 bases, with 12 bases lying between them. This CDR3 is built from 14 residues. Germline V gene sequence: CDR1 KGHSH, CDR2 LQKENI. The CDR3 region has the DNA TGTGCCAGCTCACCCATACGGCATGGCTATGGCTACACCTTC. Its protein product is CASSPIRHGYGYTF.

This CDR3 reads CASNSGGNSNQPQHF. CDR3 nucleotide sequence: TGTGCCAGCAATTCGGGAGGTAATAGCAATCAGCCCCAGCATTTT. The chain joins TRBV6-5 to TRBJ1-5, with D uncertain. This CDR3 region has 15 residues. V gave up 7 bases and J gave up 0 bases, with 13 bases separating them. Germline V gene sequence: CDR1 MNHEY, CDR2 SVGAGI.

This clonotype was observed a single time. The gene calls are TRBV9 and TRBJ2-7; TRBD1 matches at 12 bases. From germline, CDR1 is SGDLS and CDR2 YYNGEE. The CDR3 contains 15 residues. V gave up 0 bases and J gave up 5 bases; unmatched junction bases: 3. CDR3 sequence reads: CASSVGGTGGNEQYF. CDR3 coding DNA: TGTGCCAGCAGCGTAGGGGGGACAGGGGGCAACGAGCAGTACTTC.

The sample holds a few counts of this clonotype. For the CDR3, the DNA is TGTGCCAGTATAGACGGCACGGCCTCTAACTATGGCTACACCTTC. Amino acid sequence: CASIDGTASNYGYTF. This chain joins TRBV19 and TRBJ1-2; D is ambiguous. Germline values: CDR1 LNHDA, CDR2 SQIVND (reference sequence). CDR3 length: 15 residues. The V and J ends lost 7 bases and 0 bases respectively, with 15 bases between them.

The rearrangement uses TRBV29-1 and TRBJ1-2, with no clear D. V was cut by 0 bases and J by 1 base, with 21 bases left in between. This CDR3 spans 18 amino acids. In germline, CDR1 is SQVTM, CDR2 ANQGSEA. DNA for the CDR3: TGCAGCGTTGAAGATACTCTAATGAGACAAAGAAGTAACTATGGCTACACCTTC. Protein sequence: CSVEDTLMRQRSNYGYTF.

The chain uses TRBV6-6 and TRBJ2-2, with D perhaps matching TRBD2 (6 bases). The V gene lost 6 bases and the J gene lost 4 bases, with 21 bases spanning the gap. The germline CDR1 and CDR2 sequences are MNHNY and SVGAGI (reference sequence). This CDR3 comprises 17 residues. CDR3 in amino acids: CASSSPVARRGTGELFF. The CDR3 DNA is TGTGCCAGCAGCTCACCAGTGGCCCGGCGGGGCACCGGGGAGCTGTTTTTT.

This clonotype was counted between two and nine times. This chain joins TRBV30 and TRBJ1-1; no clear D. The CDR3 has 13 residues. CDR1 GTSNPN and CDR2 SVGIG come from the germline V gene (reference sequence). Trimming removed 0 bases at V and 4 bases at J, with 9 bases between. CDR3 DNA sequence: TGTGCCTGGAGTGTATCCCGGGTCACTGAAGCTTTCTTT. This sequence encodes CAWSVSRVTEAFF.

The chain employs TRBV28 and TRBJ2-5; D is tentatively TRBD1 or TRBD2 (5 bases each). Germline lookup yields CDR1 MDHEN and CDR2 SYDVKM. The V end lost 3 bases, the J end lost 4 bases, and 15 bases lay between the germline ends. This CDR3 is 15 amino acids long. The CDR3: CASSFSGSEGETQYF. CDR3 bases: TGTGCCAGCAGTTTTTCAGGGAGTGAGGGAGAGACCCAGTACTTC.

The chain joins TRBV20-1 to TRBJ2-2; weak D call: TRBD2 (6 bases). The V gene lost 0 bases and the J gene lost 1 base, with 15 bases spanning the gap. CDR3 length: 17 amino acids. Germline lookup yields CDR1 DFQATT and CDR2 SNEGSKA (reference sequence). The CDR3 nucleotides are TGCAGTGCTAGAGATCTCTATGGCGGGGAGAACACCGGGGAGCTGTTTTTT. Amino acid sequence: CSARDLYGGENTGELFF.

The chain joins TRBV25-1 to TRBJ2-1; tentatively, D is TRBD1 (6 bases). CDR3 length equals 14 residues. CDR1 is MGHDK, CDR2 SYGVNS, per germline. The V end was cut by 6 bases, the J end by 6 bases, with 15 bases between. The CDR3 nucleotides are TGTGCCAGCAGCTCCACGCAGGGGCGCAATGAGCAGTTCTTC. Translating gives CASSSTQGRNEQFF.

The chain carries TRBV27 and TRBJ2-3; D is perhaps TRBD1 (5 bases). Germline V lookup: CDR1 MNHEY, CDR2 SMNVEV (reference sequence). CDR3 length: 14 residues. The ends were cut back, 0 bases at V and 5 bases at J, with 9 bases in the middle. Here the CDR3 reads CASSLSGAGDTQYF. CDR3 coding DNA: TGTGCCAGCAGTTTATCAGGGGCTGGAGATACGCAGTATTTT.

The rearrangement uses TRBV30 and TRBJ1-2; maybe TRBD1 (5 bases). There are 14 residues in the CDR3. V dropped 4 bases and J dropped 2 bases, with 14 bases sitting between them. CDR1 and CDR2 from the germline V gene are GTSNPN and SVGIG (reference sequence). CDR3 sequence reads: CAWMSVDTNYGYTF. The DNA for the CDR3 is TGTGCCTGGATGTCGGTGGACACCAACTATGGCTACACCTTC.

The V gene is TRBV12-3 or TRBV12-4, the J gene TRBJ1-5; D not resolved. The CDR3 contains 11 residues. Trimming left V 3 bases short and J 7 bases short, with 4 bases between. CDR3 sequence reads: CASSFGQPQHF. CDR3 coding DNA: TGTGCCAGCAGTTTCGGGCAGCCCCAGCATTTT.

V usage is TRBV30 and J usage is TRBJ1-2, with D unclear. Trimming stripped 2 bases from V and 4 bases from J, with 11 bases between. The CDR3 consists of 13 residues. The germline V gene has CDR1 GTSNPN and CDR2 SVGIG (reference sequence). The DNA for the CDR3 is TGTGCCTGGAGTCTTGACGGAGGCTATGGCTACACCTTC. Translated, it gives CAWSLDGGYGYTF.

CDR3 sequence (DNA): TGCAGTGCTGACCCCCTGAGGGACACCGCCTCCTACGAGCAGTACTTC. This translates into CSADPLRDTASYEQYF. The V call is TRBV20-1, the J call TRBJ2-7; a weak D match, TRBD1 (6 bases). Trimming stripped 5 bases from V and 0 bases from J, with 20 bases between. Germline assignment: CDR1 DFQATT and CDR2 SNEGSKA (reference sequence). CDR3 size: 16 residues.

This rearrangement joins TRBV2 to TRBJ2-7; D perhaps matches TRBD1 (6 bases). Trimming removed 5 bases at V and 7 bases at J, with 15 bases between. Germline V gene data show CDR1 as SNHLY and CDR2 as FYNNEI. The CDR3 loop spans 13 amino acids. The CDR3 coding sequence is TGTGCCAGCAGTCTCGGGACATATAAGGAGCAGTACTTC. Residues: CASSLGTYKEQYF.

The chain employs TRBV6-1 and TRBJ1-6; 10 nucleotides match TRBD1. J gave up 7 bases and V 8 bases, and 5 bases lay outside the gene matches. The germline V gene encodes CDR1 MNHNS and CDR2 SASEGT. This CDR3 comprises 14 residues. The CDR3 reads CASVTGGFNSPLHF. The CDR3 DNA sequence: TGTGCCAGCGTGACAGGGGGCTTCAATTCACCCCTCCACTTT.

This clonotype was detected a few times. The rearrangement joins TRBV4-3 to TRBJ2-5, with a possible D match to TRBD2 (5 bases). The CDR3 length is 15 residues. In germline, CDR1 is LGHNA, CDR2 YSLEER. Between the trimmed V and J ends, which lost 3 bases and 5 bases, there was a span of 16 bases. The CDR3 protein is CASSHWAGGGETQYF. In nucleotides, the CDR3 is TGCGCCAGCAGCCATTGGGCGGGTGGTGGGGAGACCCAGTACTTC.

This clonotype was picked up a small number of times. V is TRBV19 and J is TRBJ2-5; D is ambiguous. Germline V gene data show CDR1 as LNHDA and CDR2 as SQIVND (reference sequence). Trimming left V 2 bases short and J 1 base short, with 5 bases between. The CDR3 totals 13 residues. Here the CDR3 DNA reads TGTGCCAGTAGTATACAGCTCCAAGAGACCCAGTACTTC. The encoded protein is CASSIQLQETQYF.

The chain links TRBV20-1 to TRBJ2-4; possibly TRBD2 for D (5 bases). CDR1 is DFQATT, CDR2 SNEGSKA, per germline (reference sequence). There are 11 residues in the CDR3. CDR3 DNA sequence: TGCACCGTACCAAAGGAGGCCATTCAGTACTTC. Its protein is CTVPKEAIQYF.

This clonotype was picked up many times. The rearrangement links TRBV10-1 to TRBJ2-3; 13 bases line up with TRBD2. After removal of 6 bases from V and 4 bases from J, the junction contained 7 bases not matched to a gene. The CDR3 loop spans 16 amino acids. Per the germline V gene, CDR1 is WNHNN and CDR2 is SYGVQD (reference sequence). The CDR3 sequence is CASRPWTSGGADTQYF. CDR3 nucleotide sequence: TGCGCCAGCAGGCCGTGGACTAGCGGGGGAGCAGATACGCAGTATTTT.

The chain recombines TRBV24-1 with TRBJ2-4; a weak D match, TRBD2 (5 bases). The V end lost 3 bases, the J end lost 2 bases, and 19 bases lay between the germline ends. The V gene's germline CDR1 is KGHDR and CDR2 SFDVKD. CDR3 length: 18 residues. CDR3 residues: CATSDPRVRVNSKNIQYF. The CDR3 coding sequence is TGTGCCACCAGTGATCCCCGAGTGCGGGTAAATTCCAAAAACATTCAGTACTTC.

This clonotype came up a few times. This chain uses TRBV7-2 with TRBJ2-2; 7 positions match TRBD1. The ends lost 4 bases at V and 1 base at J; junction bases unmatched: 3. The CDR3 is made up of 15 amino acids. Germline assignment: CDR1 SGHTA and CDR2 FQGNSA. CDR3: CASSSRTGNTGELFF. The CDR3 DNA follows: TGTGCCAGCAGCTCCCGGACAGGGAACACCGGGGAGCTGTTTTTT.

This clonotype appeared once. Lacking the conserved final phenylalanine or tryptophan, this CDR3 likely reflects a read error. This rearrangement joins TRBV15 to TRBJ2-2; D tentatively reads TRBD1 or TRBD2 (6 bases each). Germline V gene sequence: CDR1 LNHNV, CDR2 YYDKDF (reference sequence). The CDR3 spans 14 residues. The germline V and J ends were trimmed by 5 bases and 1 base, with 8 bases remaining between them. CDR3 bases: TGTGCCACCAGCGAGGGGGGGAACACCGGGGAGCTGTTTCTT. Translated, it gives CATSEGGNTGELFL.

This clonotype appeared a few times. The J gene is TRBJ2-1, the V gene TRBV19; D remains ambiguous. V lost 6 bases, J lost 5 bases, and 8 bases lay in between. Germline values: CDR1 LNHDA, CDR2 SQIVND (reference sequence). This CDR3 contains 12 residues. CDR3 sequence reads: CASRGSHNEQFF. CDR3 DNA: TGTGCCAGTAGGGGCTCTCACAATGAGCAGTTCTTC. Full variable domain (rest looked up from reference TRBV19 and TRBJ2-1): DGGITQSPKYLFRKEGQNVTLSCEQNLNHDAMYWYRQDPGQGLRLIYYSQIVNDFQKGDIAEGYSVSREKKESFPLTVTSAQKNPTAFYLCASRGSHNEQFFGPGTRLTVL.

The chain combines TRBV19 with TRBJ2-3; 10 nucleotides match TRBD1. The germline V gene has CDR1 LNHDA and CDR2 SQIVND (reference sequence). The J segment lost 4 bases and the V segment lost 4 bases, leaving 11 bases of the junction unmatched. CDR3 size: 17 residues. CDR3 sequence: CASSKNAGTGESDTQYF. CDR3 coding DNA: TGTGCCAGTAGTAAGAACGCCGGGACAGGGGAATCAGATACGCAGTATTTT.

The chain combines TRBV20-1 with TRBJ1-2; 12 bases are shared with TRBD1. The CDR3 totals 19 residues. Germline CDR1 is DFQATT and CDR2 is SNEGSKA (reference sequence). Losses at the gene ends were 7 bases for V and 2 bases for J; bases not matched to a gene: 20. This CDR3 is CSGGNRASGGTGGNYGYTF. The CDR3 DNA is TGCAGTGGCGGAAACAGGGCTAGCGGTGGGACAGGGGGCAACTATGGCTACACCTTC.

The chain recombines TRBV30 with TRBJ2-2, with 8 positions matching TRBD1. V trimming: 0 bases; J trimming: 12 bases; junction bases outside the gene matches: 9. Germline V gene sequence: CDR1 GTSNPN, CDR2 SVGIG (reference sequence). The CDR3 spans 14 residues. The CDR3 sequence: CAWSVAGGQLQLFF. As DNA, the CDR3 is TGTGCCTGGAGTGTGGCAGGGGGCCAACTCCAGCTGTTTTTT.

This clonotype was observed a handful of times. The V and J genes are TRBV7-2 and TRBJ2-1; TRBD1 is a possible D gene (5 bases). Trimming pared 2 bases from V and 9 bases from J, leaving 14 bases between. The CDR3 spans 14 residues. From germline, CDR1 is SGHTA and CDR2 FQGNSA. The DNA for the CDR3 is TGTGCCAGCAGCTTACTGCAGGGCGGCGGTGAGCAGTTCTTC. It specifies CASSLLQGGGEQFF.